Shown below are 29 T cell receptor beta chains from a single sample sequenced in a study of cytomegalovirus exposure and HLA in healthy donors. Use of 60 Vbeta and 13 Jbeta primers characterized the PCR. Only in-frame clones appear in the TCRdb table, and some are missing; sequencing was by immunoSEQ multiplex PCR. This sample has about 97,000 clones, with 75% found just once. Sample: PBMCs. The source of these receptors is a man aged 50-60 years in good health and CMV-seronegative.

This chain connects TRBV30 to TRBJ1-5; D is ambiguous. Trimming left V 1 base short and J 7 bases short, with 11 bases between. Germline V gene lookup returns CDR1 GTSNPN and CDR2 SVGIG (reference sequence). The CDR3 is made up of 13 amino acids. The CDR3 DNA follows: TGTGCCTGGAGTGGGACTGTTGGGCAGCCCCAGCATTTT. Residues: CAWSGTVGQPQHF.

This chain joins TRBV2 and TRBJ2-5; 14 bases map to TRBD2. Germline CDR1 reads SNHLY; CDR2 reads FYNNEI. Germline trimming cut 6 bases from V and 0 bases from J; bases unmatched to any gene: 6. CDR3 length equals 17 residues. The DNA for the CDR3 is TGTGCCAGCAGCGGGACTAGCGGGGGACTTGACCAAGAGACCCAGTACTTC. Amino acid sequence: CASSGTSGGLDQETQYF.

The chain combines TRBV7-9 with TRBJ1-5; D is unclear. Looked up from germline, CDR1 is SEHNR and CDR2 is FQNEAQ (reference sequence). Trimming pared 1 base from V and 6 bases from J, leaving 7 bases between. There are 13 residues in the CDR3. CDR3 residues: CASSLGVSQPQHF. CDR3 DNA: TGTGCCAGCAGCTTAGGAGTTTCTCAGCCCCAGCATTTT.

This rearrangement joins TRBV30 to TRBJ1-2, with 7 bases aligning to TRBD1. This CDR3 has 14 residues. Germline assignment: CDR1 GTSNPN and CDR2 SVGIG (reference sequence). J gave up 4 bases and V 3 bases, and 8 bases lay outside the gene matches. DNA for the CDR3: TGTGCCTGGAGCATACTCCGGGACAGCTATGGCTACACCTTC. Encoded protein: CAWSILRDSYGYTF.

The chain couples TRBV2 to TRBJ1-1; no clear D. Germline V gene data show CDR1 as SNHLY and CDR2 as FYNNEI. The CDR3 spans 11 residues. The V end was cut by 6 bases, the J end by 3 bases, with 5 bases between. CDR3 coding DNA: TGTGCCAGCAGGTATTACACTGAAGCTTTCTTT. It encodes CASRYYTEAFF.

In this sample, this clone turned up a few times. The CDR3 loop is CASSLGGRSNEQFF. In nucleotides, the CDR3 is TGTGCCAGCAGCTTGGGTGGCAGATCGAATGAGCAGTTCTTC. The chain links TRBV5-4 to TRBJ2-1; no clear D. CDR3 length equals 14 residues. V shed 0 bases and J shed 7 bases, with 11 bases lying between them. Germline V gene data show CDR1 as SGHNT and CDR2 as YYREEE (reference sequence).

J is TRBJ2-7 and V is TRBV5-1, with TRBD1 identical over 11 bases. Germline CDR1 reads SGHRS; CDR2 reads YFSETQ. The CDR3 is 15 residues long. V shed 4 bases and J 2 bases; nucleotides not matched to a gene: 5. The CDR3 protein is CASSPGTGGTYEQYF. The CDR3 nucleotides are TGCGCCAGCAGCCCAGGGACAGGGGGTACCTACGAGCAGTACTTC.

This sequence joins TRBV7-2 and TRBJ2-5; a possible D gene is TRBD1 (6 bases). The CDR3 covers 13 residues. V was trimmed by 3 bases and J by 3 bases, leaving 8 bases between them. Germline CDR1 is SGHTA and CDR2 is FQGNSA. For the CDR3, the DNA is TGTGCCAGCAGCTTCCAGGGGAAAGAGACCCAGTACTTC. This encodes CASSFQGKETQYF.

The CDR3 spells CASSPPTGSYEQYF. The CDR3 region has the DNA TGTGCCAGCTCACCACCCACAGGGTCCTACGAGCAGTACTTC. The chain is built from TRBV18 and TRBJ2-7; possible D gene TRBD1, 6 bases. Germline values: CDR1 KGHSH, CDR2 LQKENI. This CDR3 comprises 14 residues. Trimming removed 0 bases from V and 1 base from J, with 7 bases in between.

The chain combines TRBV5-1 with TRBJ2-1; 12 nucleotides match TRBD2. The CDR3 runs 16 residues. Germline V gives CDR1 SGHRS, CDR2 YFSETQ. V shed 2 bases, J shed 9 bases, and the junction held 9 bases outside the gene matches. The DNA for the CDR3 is TGCGCCAGCAGCTTTTCTAGCGGGAGGGCCCGGGGTGAGCAGTTCTTC. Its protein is CASSFSSGRARGEQFF.

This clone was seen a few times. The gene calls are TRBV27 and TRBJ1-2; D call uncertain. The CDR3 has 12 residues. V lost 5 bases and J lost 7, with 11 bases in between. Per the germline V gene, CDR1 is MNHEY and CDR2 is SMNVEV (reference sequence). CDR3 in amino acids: CASSGAIGGYTF. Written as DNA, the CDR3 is TGTGCCAGCAGTGGTGCTATTGGTGGCTACACCTTC.

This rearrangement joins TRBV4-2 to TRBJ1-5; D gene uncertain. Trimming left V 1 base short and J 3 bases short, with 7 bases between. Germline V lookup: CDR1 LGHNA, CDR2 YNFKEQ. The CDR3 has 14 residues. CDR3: CASSQAGYNQPQHF. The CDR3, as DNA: TGTGCCAGCAGCCAAGCAGGCTACAATCAGCCCCAGCATTTT.

The DNA of the CDR3 is TGTGCCAGCAGGGGGAGAACTAATGAAAAACTGTTTTTT. Protein product: CASRGRTNEKLFF. V and J are TRBV6-5 and TRBJ1-4; no definite D call. Trimming removed 6 bases from V and 1 base from J, with 6 bases in between. The CDR3 sequence is 13 residues long. Germline loops: CDR1 MNHEY, CDR2 SVGAGI.

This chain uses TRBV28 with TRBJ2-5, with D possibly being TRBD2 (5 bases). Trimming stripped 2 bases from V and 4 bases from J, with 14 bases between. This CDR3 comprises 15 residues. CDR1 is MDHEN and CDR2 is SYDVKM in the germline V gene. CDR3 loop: CASSLGRRVGETQYF. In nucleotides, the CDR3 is TGTGCCAGCAGTTTAGGCAGGCGGGTTGGAGAGACCCAGTACTTC.

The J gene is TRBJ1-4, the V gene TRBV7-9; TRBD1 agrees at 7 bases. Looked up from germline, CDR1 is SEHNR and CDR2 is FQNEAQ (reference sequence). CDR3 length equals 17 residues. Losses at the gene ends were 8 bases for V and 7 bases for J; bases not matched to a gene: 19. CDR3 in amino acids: CASGAPKENRGTEKLFF. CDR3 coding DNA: TGTGCCAGCGGGGCGCCGAAGGAGAACAGGGGTACTGAAAAACTGTTTTTT. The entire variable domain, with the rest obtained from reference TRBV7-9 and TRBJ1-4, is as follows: DTGVSQNPRHKITKRGQNVTFRCDPISEHNRLYWYRQTLGQGPEFLTYFQNEAQLEKSRLLSDRFSAERPKGSFSTLEIQRTEQGDSAMYLCASGAPKENRGTEKLFFGSGTQLSVL.

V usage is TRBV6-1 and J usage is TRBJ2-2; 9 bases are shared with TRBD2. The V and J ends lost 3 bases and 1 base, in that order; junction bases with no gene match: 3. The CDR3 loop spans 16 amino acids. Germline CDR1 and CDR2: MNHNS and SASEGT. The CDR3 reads CASSDGGGGNTGELFF. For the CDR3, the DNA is TGTGCCAGCAGTGATGGCGGGGGGGGGAACACCGGGGAGCTGTTTTTT.

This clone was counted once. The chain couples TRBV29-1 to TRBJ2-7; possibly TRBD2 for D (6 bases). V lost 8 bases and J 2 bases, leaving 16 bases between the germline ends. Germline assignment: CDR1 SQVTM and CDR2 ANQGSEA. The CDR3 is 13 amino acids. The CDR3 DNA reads TGCAGCTTTTGGGCGGGGAGTCCCTACGAGCAGTACTTC. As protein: CSFWAGSPYEQYF.

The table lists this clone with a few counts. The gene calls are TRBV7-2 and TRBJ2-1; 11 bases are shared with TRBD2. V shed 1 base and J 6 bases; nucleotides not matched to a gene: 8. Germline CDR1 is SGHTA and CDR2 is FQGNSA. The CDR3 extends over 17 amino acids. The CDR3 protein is CASSLGTSGLWGNEQFF. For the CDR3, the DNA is TGTGCCAGCAGCTTAGGGACTAGCGGGCTATGGGGCAATGAGCAGTTCTTC.

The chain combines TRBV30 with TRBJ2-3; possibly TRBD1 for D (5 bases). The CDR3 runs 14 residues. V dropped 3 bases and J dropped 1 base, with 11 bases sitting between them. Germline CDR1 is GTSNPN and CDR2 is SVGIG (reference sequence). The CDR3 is CAWRPGLGTDTQYF. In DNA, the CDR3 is TGTGCCTGGAGACCAGGGCTGGGCACAGATACGCAGTATTTT.

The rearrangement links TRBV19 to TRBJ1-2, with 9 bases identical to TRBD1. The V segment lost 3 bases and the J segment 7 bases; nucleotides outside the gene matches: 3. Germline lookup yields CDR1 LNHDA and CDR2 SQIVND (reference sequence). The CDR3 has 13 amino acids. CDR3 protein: CASSIKQGAGYTF. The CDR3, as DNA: TGTGCCAGTAGTATTAAACAGGGGGCTGGCTACACCTTC.

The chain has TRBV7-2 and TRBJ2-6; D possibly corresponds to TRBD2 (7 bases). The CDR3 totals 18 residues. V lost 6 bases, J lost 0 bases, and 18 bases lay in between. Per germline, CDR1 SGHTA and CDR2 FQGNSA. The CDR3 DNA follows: TGTGCCAGCAGAGCTGGGGGAGGGGGTTTCTCTGGGGCCAACGTCCTGACTTTC. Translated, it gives CASRAGGGGFSGANVLTF.

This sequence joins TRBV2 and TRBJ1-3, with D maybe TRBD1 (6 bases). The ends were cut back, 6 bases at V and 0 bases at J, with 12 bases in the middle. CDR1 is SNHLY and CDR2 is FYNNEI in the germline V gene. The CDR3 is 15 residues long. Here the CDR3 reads CASRVDRHSGNTIYF. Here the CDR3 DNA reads TGTGCCAGCAGAGTAGACAGGCACTCTGGAAACACCATATATTTT.

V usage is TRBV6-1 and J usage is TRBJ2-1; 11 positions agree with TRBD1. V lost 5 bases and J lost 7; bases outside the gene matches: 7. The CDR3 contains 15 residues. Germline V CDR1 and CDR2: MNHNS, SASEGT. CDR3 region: CASSNWGQGGNEQFF. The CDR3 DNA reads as TGTGCCAGCAGTAACTGGGGACAGGGGGGAAATGAGCAGTTCTTC.

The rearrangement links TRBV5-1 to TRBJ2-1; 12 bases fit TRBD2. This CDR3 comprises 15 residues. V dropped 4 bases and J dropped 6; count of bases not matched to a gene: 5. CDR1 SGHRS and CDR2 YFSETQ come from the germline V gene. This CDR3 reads CASSKTSGGVNEQFF. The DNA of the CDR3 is TGCGCCAGCAGCAAGACTAGCGGGGGAGTCAATGAGCAGTTCTTC.

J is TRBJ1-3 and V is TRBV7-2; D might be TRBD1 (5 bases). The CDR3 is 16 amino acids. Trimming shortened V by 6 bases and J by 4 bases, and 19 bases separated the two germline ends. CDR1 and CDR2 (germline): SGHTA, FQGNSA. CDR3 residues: CASSYRRTLGGNTIYF. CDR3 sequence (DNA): TGTGCCAGCAGTTACAGGCGGACCCTCGGGGGAAACACCATATATTTT.

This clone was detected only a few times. The CDR3 DNA reads TGTGCCAGCAGCCAAGGACGGGGTGCCTCTTCTGGGGCCAACGTCCTGACTTTC. Translating it yields CASSQGRGASSGANVLTF. This chain joins TRBV4-2 and TRBJ2-6, with D possibly being TRBD2 (5 bases). CDR1 is LGHNA, CDR2 YNFKEQ, per germline. V lost 1 base and J lost 1, with 14 bases in between. The CDR3 sequence is 18 residues long.

This CDR3 reads CAWSVGSGSSSYEQYF. CDR3 DNA sequence: TGTGCCTGGAGTGTAGGAAGCGGGTCGAGCTCCTACGAGCAGTACTTC. V and J are TRBV30 and TRBJ2-7; perhaps TRBD2 as D (6 bases). The CDR3 covers 16 residues. V was shortened by 0 bases and J by 0 bases, with 15 bases between the two germline ends. CDR1 and CDR2 from the germline V gene are GTSNPN and SVGIG (reference sequence). The full variable domain, completed using reference TRBV30 and TRBJ2-7, is SQTIHQWPATLVQPVGSPLSLECTVEGTSNPNLYWYRQAAGRGLQLLFYSVGIGQISSEVPQNLSASRPQDRQFILSSKKLLLSDSGFYLCAWSVGSGSSSYEQYFGPGTRLTVT.

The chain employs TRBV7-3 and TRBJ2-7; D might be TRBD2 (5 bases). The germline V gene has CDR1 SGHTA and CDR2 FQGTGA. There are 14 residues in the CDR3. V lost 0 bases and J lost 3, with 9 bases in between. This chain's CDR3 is CASSLTPGGYEQYF. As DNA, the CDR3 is TGTGCCAGCAGCTTAACCCCCGGAGGCTACGAGCAGTACTTC. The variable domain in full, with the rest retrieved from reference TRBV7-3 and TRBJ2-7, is GAGVSQTPSNKVTEKGKYVELRCDPISGHTALYWYRQSLGQGPEFLIYFQGTGAADDSGLPNDRFFAVRPEGSVSTLKIQRTERGDSAVYLCASSLTPGGYEQYFGPGTRLTVT.

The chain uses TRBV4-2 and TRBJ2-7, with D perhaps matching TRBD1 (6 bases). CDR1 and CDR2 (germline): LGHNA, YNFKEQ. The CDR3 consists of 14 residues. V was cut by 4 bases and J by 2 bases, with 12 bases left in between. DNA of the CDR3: TGTGCCAGCAGCCTTTCGGACAGAGCCTACGAGCAGTACTTC. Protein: CASSLSDRAYEQYF.